This T cell receptor beta chain was captured in a study of blood T cells in healthy people across ages. CDR3 length: 12 amino acids. The V and J ends lost 5 bases and 11 bases respectively, with 15 bases between them. Per germline, CDR1 SGHAT and CDR2 FQNNGV. Together with a sample-barcoded 5' primer, a J-beta primer mix was included in a second PCR lasting about 7 to 12 cycles. Each TCR beta cDNA got a 12-nucleotide random molecular identifier. TCRdb itself ran the 5' RACE reads through MiXCR, one entry per CDR3 protein. Among hundreds of thousands of distinct CDR3 sequences listed, around 48% were seen once.

The source of this sequence is a woman aged 60-75 years in good health. The chain uses TRBV11-2 and TRBJ2-5, with a weak D call TRBD1 (5 bases). The sample consisted of blood. Here the CDR3 DNA reads TGTGCCAGCAGCATAGGGGTACGCTCGCAGTACTTC. Translated, it gives CASSIGVRSQYF.